These T cell receptor beta chains were read from a single sample in a study of blood T cell repertoires in COVID-19. Sequencing used immunoSEQ multiplex PCR; TCRdb keeps in-frame clones, though not all of them. The table records about 62,000 clones, more than 70% of them present only once. Sequencing used peripheral blood. These receptors were taken from a human donor in a cohort sampled during active COVID-19. Each CDR3 is given without its conserved first and last residue. Fields, in order: V gene, J gene, CDR3 protein.

TRBV7-9	TRBJ1-1	ASSRDRAPNTEAF
TRBV5-1	TRBJ2-7	ASSREVGQDPYEQY
TRBV3-1/TRBV3-2	TRBJ1-3	ASSQTRVGNTIY
TRBV11-2	TRBJ1-3	ASSLRTGAVVGNTIY
TRBV2	TRBJ2-7	ASSVGAGGAYEQY
TRBV7-8	TRBJ1-2	ASSLDRAAGYT
TRBV7-9	TRBJ2-3	ATREGTDTQY
TRBV6-5	TRBJ2-1	ATSTGGYNEQF
TRBV14	TRBJ2-7	ASSQVGTGAYEQY
TRBV2	TRBJ1-1	ASSEESGGTEAF
TRBV11-2	TRBJ1-2	ASSLEPGSGYT
TRBV3-1/TRBV3-2	TRBJ2-2	ASTLGHNTGELF
TRBV19	TRBJ2-5	ASSIRNGQFFQETQY
TRBV5-4	TRBJ2-7	ASSLSGLAGGFSYEQY
TRBV3-1/TRBV3-2	TRBJ2-5	ASSPPLAGGETQY
TRBV9	TRBJ2-1	ASSVQLASLQF
TRBV19	TRBJ1-3	ASNTGASSGNTIY
TRBV6-5	TRBJ1-2	ASTEGRGLYGYT
TRBV7-2	TRBJ2-3	ASSLRQGSTSSTDTQY
TRBV5-8	TRBJ2-7	ASSFSRQRNEQY
TRBV19	TRBJ1-3	ASSDPGTGGNTIY
TRBV3-1/TRBV3-2	TRBJ2-5	ASSQNWQETQY
TRBV19	TRBJ1-1	ASSVDRGSAF
TRBV5-1	TRBJ2-2	ASSTRDISNTGELF
TRBV4-1	TRBJ1-2	ASSQGERAGNYGYT